This is a list of T cell receptor beta chains from one sample in a study of T cell responses to AZD1222 COVID-19 vaccine. Profiled with immunoSEQ multiplex PCR; TCRdb holds only in-frame clones, not every one. The table records 100,000 or so clones, 88% of them present only once. The sample here was peripheral blood, taken on day 0 of AZD1222 vaccination. These receptors were collected from an adult in good health. Both conserved end residues are part of each CDR3. The order of the fields is clone size, D gene, J gene, V gene, CDR3 DNA, CDR3 protein. A D gene is named only where the DNA matches it firmly. Size is stated for part of the rows, as once, few or many counts, or as a class when the clone is expanded.

.,TRBD1,TRBJ2-3,TRBV7-3,TGTGCCAGCGCCAAACCCCCGGGACAGGGCACAGATACGCAGTATTTT,CASAKPPGQGTDTQYF
.,.,TRBJ1-1,TRBV6-5,TGTGCCAGCGCGGTAGGGCGGAACACTGAAGCTTTCTTT,CASAVGRNTEAFF
once,.,TRBJ2-7,TRBV6-5,TGTGCCAGCAGGGACTTACGCTACGAGCAGTACTTC,CASRDLRYEQYF
many,.,TRBJ2-6,TRBV15,TGTGCCACCAGCAGAGATCGGGGCTCTGGGGCCAACGTCCTGACTTTC,CATSRDRGSGANVLTF
.,TRBD1,TRBJ2-3,TRBV10-1,TGCGCCAGCAGCAAAGGACAGGGAACAGATACGCAGTATTTT,CASSKGQGTDTQYF
.,.,TRBJ2-1,TRBV28,TGTGCCAGTACCGAGACCGTTAGCTCCTACAATGAGCAGTTCTTC,CASTETVSSYNEQFF
.,TRBD1,TRBJ2-7,TRBV29-1,TGCAGCGTTGCGAATACAGGGGGTACCTCCTACGAGCAGTACTTC,CSVANTGGTSYEQYF
.,.,TRBJ2-7,TRBV11-2,TGTGCCAGCAGCTTAGATTCGGACGGCTACGAGCAGTACTTC,CASSLDSDGYEQYF
.,TRBD1,TRBJ1-5,TRBV18,TGTGCCAGCTCACCACCCGGGACAGGGGGGAATAGCAATCAGCCCCAGCATTTT,CASSPPGTGGNSNQPQHF
.,.,TRBJ2-1,TRBV28,TGTGCCAGCAGTTTCCCCGACGAGCAGTTCTTC,CASSFPDEQFF
.,TRBD2,TRBJ2-7,TRBV19,TGTGCCAGTAGTAGACAAGCGGGAGCTTACGAGCAGTACTTC,CASSRQAGAYEQYF
.,TRBD2,TRBJ2-7,TRBV5-1,TGCGCCAGCAGCTTGGGACTAGCGGGAGGGCCTAGCTCCTACGAGCAGTACTTC,CASSLGLAGGPSSYEQYF
.,.,TRBJ1-3,TRBV11-2,TGTGCCAGCAGCTTAGACAGTCTCTCTGGAAACACCATATATTTT,CASSLDSLSGNTIYF
.,.,TRBJ2-5,TRBV1,TGCACCAGCAGCCAACAAACTAGCGGAGGCCAAGAGACCCAGTACTTC,CTSSQQTSGGQETQYF
once,.,TRBJ2-5,TRBV7-9,TGTGCCAGCAGCTTTGGGGAGACCCAGTACTTC,CASSFGETQYF
.,TRBD2,TRBJ2-3,TRBV19,TGTGCCAGTACTCCCGGGACTAGTAGCACAGATACGCAGTATTTT,CASTPGTSSTDTQYF
.,TRBD2,TRBJ2-1,TRBV18,TGTGCCAGCTCACCAACCACTAGCGAAGAGCAGTTCTTC,CASSPTTSEEQFF
.,.,TRBJ2-1,TRBV7-8,TGTGCCAGCAGCCTTGGGCTTTTCTCCTACAATGAGCAGTTCTTC,CASSLGLFSYNEQFF
few,.,TRBJ2-7,TRBV7-2,TGTGCCAGCAGCTTCTCCGGGCACCTTTACGAGCAGTACTTC,CASSFSGHLYEQYF
.,.,TRBJ2-7,TRBV18,TGTGCCAGCTCACCAGGGGACTACGAGCAGTACTTC,CASSPGDYEQYF
.,.,TRBJ2-7,TRBV28,TGTGCCAGCAGTTCCCCCGGGACGCCGCCCGAGCAGTACTTC,CASSSPGTPPEQYF
.,.,TRBJ1-5,TRBV2,TGTGCCAGCAGTGGCACAGGTGGGAGGGGTAATCAGCCCCAGCATTTT,CASSGTGGRGNQPQHF
.,TRBD2,TRBJ2-5,TRBV7-2,TGTGCCAGCAGCCCGGAGGCGGGACTAGCGGCGTCTGAGTACTTC,CASSPEAGLAASEYF
.,.,TRBJ2-7,TRBV5-1,TGCGCCAGCAGCTTGGTAGAAACGAGCTCCTACGAGCAGTACTTC,CASSLVETSSYEQYF
.,TRBD1,TRBJ1-1,TRBV5-1,TGCGCCAGCAGCTTCACAGGGGATGTGGGCACTGAAGCTTTCTTT,CASSFTGDVGTEAFF
.,.,TRBJ2-6,TRBV7-3,TGTGCCAGCAGAAAAACAGGGAGCGGGGCCAACGTCCTGACTTTC,CASRKTGSGANVLTF
.,.,TRBJ1-5,TRBV6-5,TGTGCCAGCAGGCCCCAGGGGAATCAGCCCCAGCATTTT,CASRPQGNQPQHF
.,.,TRBJ1-5,TRBV2,TGTGCCAGCAGTGAACCACCGGCCCAGCATTTT,CASSEPPAQHF
.,TRBD2,TRBJ2-7,TRBV30,TGTGCCTGGAGTCGGCTAGCGGTGCCCTACGAGCAGTACTTC,CAWSRLAVPYEQYF